This TCR beta chain was found in a study of blood T cell repertoires in COVID-19. About the research overall: Samples representing acute and convalescent COVID-19 were sourced from the United States, Italy and Spain. PBMCs, B-cell-depleted T cells, or T cells were the source of the cDNA or gDNA that made up the material.

Per germline, CDR1 MDHEN and CDR2 SYDVKM. The CDR3 totals 15 residues. The J segment lost 0 bases and the V segment lost 7 bases, leaving 8 bases of the junction unmatched. Authors' data handling: It was from reference gene primer amplification that nucleated cell counts were estimated. TCRdb keeps only in-frame clones here, not all; method: immunoSEQ multiplex PCR. V, J and clone size derive from that table, while D and trimming were established from the DNA sequence. The sample yields over 200,000 clones, roughly 90% seen once. The chain links TRBV28 to TRBJ2-5, with 7 bases matching TRBD2. The clonotype was recovered from a man aged 35-49 years with active or convalescent COVID-19. Sequenced sample: peripheral blood. The CDR3 nucleotides are TGTGCCAGCACCTTGGTGGGGGGGTACCAAGAGACCCAGTACTTC. It codes for CASTLVGGYQETQYF.